These 11 T cell receptor beta chains were sequenced from one sample in a study of cytomegalovirus exposure and HLA in healthy donors. This PCR relied on a set of 60 Vbeta primers and 13 Jbeta primers. The protocol was immunoSEQ multiplex PCR, while the TCRdb copy is restricted to in-frame clones and leaves out a portion. The sample shows about 190,000 clones, 70% to 75% of them seen only once. Material for sequencing was PBMCs. These receptors all come from a man under 40 in good health and CMV-seropositive.

This sequence joins TRBV4-1 and TRBJ2-3; possible D gene TRBD2, 6 bases. With 6 bases removed from V and 1 base from J, the gap between germline ends came to 20 bases. Germline CDR1 is MGHRA and CDR2 is YSYEKL. The CDR3 consists of 17 residues. CDR3 nucleotide sequence: TGCGCCAGCAGTCCCCCCCTCAGGAGGGGCGGCACAGATACGCAGTATTTT. Its protein product is CASSPPLRRGGTDTQYF.

The rearrangement links TRBV7-3 to TRBJ2-5; D is uncertain. The V end lost 5 bases, the J end lost 0 bases, and 7 bases lay between the germline ends. Germline lookup yields CDR1 SGHTA and CDR2 FQGTGA. The CDR3 extends over 13 amino acids. CDR3 amino acids: CASSNANQETQYF. Written as DNA, the CDR3 is TGTGCCAGCAGCAACGCTAACCAAGAGACCCAGTACTTC.

The CDR3 DNA reads as TGTGCCAGCAGTTACACAGGGGCTGAAGCTTTCTTT. Its translation is CASSYTGAEAFF. V is TRBV27 and J is TRBJ1-1, with TRBD1 identical over 7 bases. Unmatched junction bases numbered 2, after V lost 4 bases and J lost 6 bases. The CDR3 is 12 residues long. Germline-derived CDR1 and CDR2 are MNHEY and SMNVEV (reference sequence).

The genes are TRBV5-1 and TRBJ2-2; 8 bases are shared with TRBD1. Germline V gene sequence: CDR1 SGHRS, CDR2 YFSETQ. The J segment lost 1 base and the V segment lost 4 bases, leaving 9 bases of the junction unmatched. The CDR3 length is 17 residues. The CDR3 DNA follows: TGCGCCAGCAGCATAGAGACAGGGGCAATGAACACCGGGGAGCTGTTTTTT. Residues: CASSIETGAMNTGELFF.

V is TRBV11-3 and J is TRBJ2-3, with a tentative D call TRBD2 (6 bases). The V gene lost 5 bases and the J gene lost 11 bases, with 26 bases spanning the gap. The CDR3 covers 16 residues. The germline gives CDR1 SGHNT, CDR2 YENEEA. CDR3 region: CASSPRPQGRLVVQYF. CDR3 DNA sequence: TGTGCCAGCAGCCCCCGGCCCCAGGGACGACTAGTAGTGCAGTATTTT. The whole variable domain, remainder taken from reference TRBV11-3 and TRBJ2-3, is EAGVVQSPRYKIIEKKQPVAFWCNPISGHNTLYWYLQNLGQGPELLIRYENEEAVDDSQLPKDRFSAERLKGVDSTLKIQPAELGDSAVYLCASSPRPQGRLVVQYFGPGTRLTVL.

The chain is built from TRBV7-9 and TRBJ1-1, with TRBD1 identical over 9 bases. The CDR3 sequence is 14 residues long. V lost 4 bases and J lost 4; bases outside the gene matches: 4. Germline-derived CDR1 and CDR2 are SEHNR and FQNEAQ (reference sequence). In DNA form, the CDR3 reads TGTGCCAGCAGCTCCACAGGGGGCCGCACTGAAGCTTTCTTT. Amino acid sequence: CASSSTGGRTEAFF.

The CDR3 nucleotides are TGTGCCAGCAGACTAGTTAGCACAGATACGCAGTATTTT. This translates into CASRLVSTDTQYF. The chain carries TRBV6-1 and TRBJ2-3, with D perhaps matching TRBD2 (5 bases). The CDR3 is 13 amino acids. The germline gives CDR1 MNHNS, CDR2 SASEGT. The V end lost 6 bases, the J end lost 0 bases, and 7 bases lay between the germline ends.

This chain joins TRBV2 and TRBJ1-5, with a possible D match to TRBD1 (6 bases). The V end lost 4 bases, the J end lost 2 bases, and 9 bases lay between the germline ends. The V gene's germline CDR1 is SNHLY and CDR2 FYNNEI. The CDR3 sequence is 14 residues long. CDR3 loop: CASSADRRNQPQHF. The CDR3 bases are TGTGCCAGCAGTGCCGACAGGCGCAATCAGCCCCAGCATTTT.

In its sample, this clone was seen a few times. V gene TRBV2 combines with J gene TRBJ1-1; D remains ambiguous. Germline CDR1 and CDR2: SNHLY and FYNNEI. Trimming left V 8 bases short and J 7 bases short, with 8 bases between. CDR3 length equals 10 residues. The CDR3 DNA follows: TGTGCCAGCGGGCAAGGTGAAGCTTTCTTT. The encoded protein is CASGQGEAFF.

The chain uses TRBV6-4 and TRBJ1-2; possibly TRBD1 for D (6 bases). Germline V gene lookup returns CDR1 MRHNA and CDR2 SNTAGT. The CDR3 has 12 amino acids. V was shortened by 8 bases and J by 4 bases, with 11 bases between the two germline ends. This CDR3 is CASPRTAYGYTF. For the CDR3, the DNA is TGTGCCAGCCCCCGGACAGCCTATGGCTACACCTTC.

This clone was found once. The J gene is TRBJ2-6, the V gene TRBV15; D may be TRBD2 (5 bases). Trimming cost V 0 bases and J 4 bases, with 7 bases left between them. CDR1 is LNHNV and CDR2 is YYDKDF in the germline V gene (reference sequence). The CDR3 consists of 15 residues. The CDR3 is CATSRDSGGANVLTF. CDR3 nucleotide sequence: TGTGCCACCAGCAGAGATTCGGGAGGGGCCAACGTCCTGACTTTC.